This is a list of T cell receptor beta chains from one sample in a study of blood T cell repertoires in COVID-19. Using immunoSEQ multiplex PCR, the repertoire was profiled, and TCRdb retains in-frame clones only, with some absent. The sample consists of roughly 92,000 clones, about nine tenths of them appearing once. The source material was peripheral blood. These receptors originate from a woman over 75 with acute or convalescent COVID-19. The CDR3 runs from the conserved cysteine through the conserved F or W. The D gene is left open where the match is weak. Expanded clones are given a class, and other clones once, few, many or no size at all.

V	D	J	size	DNA	CDR3
TRBV19	NA	TRBJ2-5	NA	TGTGCCAGTAGGCAGGGGATCCAAGAGACCCAGTACTTC	CASRQGIQETQYF
TRBV11-3	NA	TRBJ2-1	NA	TGTGCCAGCAGCTCCCGGACAGACGTCCGTAGCTCCTACAATGAGCAGTTCTTC	CASSSRTDVRSSYNEQFF
TRBV18	NA	TRBJ2-2	NA	TGTGCCAGCTCACCGGGACACGCGAACACCGGGGAGCTGTTTTTT	CASSPGHANTGELFF
TRBV7-3	NA	TRBJ1-1	NA	TGTGCCAGCAGCTTATTAGTGAACACTGAAGCTTTCTTT	CASSLLVNTEAFF
TRBV30	TRBD1	TRBJ1-5	few	TGTGCCTGGAGTCTACTGGACAGGGCCGATCAGCCCCAGCATTTT	CAWSLLDRADQPQHF
TRBV3-1/TRBV3-2	TRBD2	TRBJ2-2	NA	TGTGCCAGCGGAGCCCTAGCGGGCGCGAACACCGGGGAGCTGTTTTTT	CASGALAGANTGELFF
TRBV5-1	NA	TRBJ2-1	few	TGCGCCAGCAGCCGCGGACTGAAAGACAATGAGCAGTTCTTC	CASSRGLKDNEQFF
TRBV27	TRBD1	TRBJ1-6	NA	TGTGCCAGCAGTTTAAGCAGGGGGAGTAATTCACCCCTCCACTTT	CASSLSRGSNSPLHF
TRBV6-2/TRBV6-3	TRBD1	TRBJ2-5	NA	TGTGCCAGCAGTTATTCAGGACAGGGATCCGCGGAGACCCAGTACTTC	CASSYSGQGSAETQYF
TRBV20-1	NA	TRBJ2-1	NA	TGCAGTGCTAGTTTCCCAGCGCCTGCTTCCTACAATGAGCAGTTCTTC	CSASFPAPASYNEQFF
TRBV9	NA	TRBJ1-2	NA	TGTGCCAGCAGCCTCCTGGGAGGTTATGGCTACACCTTC	CASSLLGGYGYTF
TRBV7-2	NA	TRBJ1-1	NA	TGTGCCAGCAGCACGTTCGGGGGTAGGGGTCCCACTGAAGCTTTCTTT	CASSTFGGRGPTEAFF
TRBV7-2	TRBD2	TRBJ2-7	NA	TGTGCCAGCAGCTTCCGGTTCGGACTAGCGGGGTACGAGCAGTACTTC	CASSFRFGLAGYEQYF
TRBV12-3/TRBV12-4	NA	TRBJ1-1	NA	TGTGCCAGCAGTGTACTTACTGAAGCTTTCTTT	CASSVLTEAFF
TRBV19	NA	TRBJ1-3	many	TGTGCCAGTAGTCTCCGACAGGTCCGAAACACCATATATTTT	CASSLRQVRNTIYF
TRBV25-1	TRBD1	TRBJ2-7	NA	TGTGCCAGCAGTGAAAACAGGGGAAACCGCTACGAGCAGTACTTC	CASSENRGNRYEQYF
TRBV6-1	NA	TRBJ2-7	NA	TGTGCCAGCAGTGAAGCTTGGAGGGGGGGGTACGAGCAGTACTTC	CASSEAWRGGYEQYF
TRBV6-5	NA	TRBJ2-7	NA	TGTGCCTTGGTGTCCAGCTCCTACGAGCAGTACTTC	CALVSSSYEQYF
TRBV19	TRBD1	TRBJ1-5	few	TGTGCCACCGCGAAGACGGGACAGGGGTTTTGGAATCAGCCCCAGCATTTT	CATAKTGQGFWNQPQHF
TRBV9	NA	TRBJ2-1	few	TGTGCCAGCAGCGTCCAACCGACTAGCAATGAGCAGTTCTTC	CASSVQPTSNEQFF
TRBV6-6	TRBD2	TRBJ2-7	NA	TGTGCCAGCAGTTACGGGGGACTAGCGGGAGATGAGCAGTACTTC	CASSYGGLAGDEQYF
TRBV25-1	TRBD1	TRBJ2-7	NA	TGTGCCAGCAGTGACGCCTGGACAGGGGGCTACGAGCAGTACTTC	CASSDAWTGGYEQYF
TRBV3-1/TRBV3-2	NA	TRBJ1-2	few	TGTGCCAGCAGCCAAGCAGATAACTATGGCTACACCTTC	CASSQADNYGYTF
TRBV7-8	NA	TRBJ2-7	NA	TGTGCCAGCAGCTTAGACAGGGTTGCCTACGAGCAGTACTTC	CASSLDRVAYEQYF
TRBV6-1	TRBD1	TRBJ1-1	NA	TGTGCCAGCAGTGATGTTCACAGGGGGAACACTGAAGCTTTCTTT	CASSDVHRGNTEAFF
TRBV11-2	NA	TRBJ2-7	NA	TGTGCCAGCAGGGGGGGTAGGGAGCAGTACTTC	CASRGGREQYF
TRBV7-2	TRBD1	TRBJ1-1	NA	TGTGCCAGCAGCTTGAACAGGGGGCACACTGAAGCTTTCTTT	CASSLNRGHTEAFF
TRBV5-1	NA	TRBJ2-1	once	TGCGCCAGCAGCTTGGGTAGCGGCACCACCTACAATGAGCAGTTCTTC	CASSLGSGTTYNEQFF
TRBV2	TRBD1	TRBJ1-5	once	TGTGCCAGCACTGTTCGTGCTGGGACAGGGGGCGCAGTCGGCAATCAGCCCCAGCATTTT	CASTVRAGTGGAVGNQPQHF
TRBV19	NA	TRBJ1-1	once	TGTGCCACCAGACAGGAATGGAGCACTGAAGCTTTCTTT	CATRQEWSTEAFF
TRBV7-3	NA	TRBJ2-1	NA	TGTGCCAGCAGCTTAAAACCCCGACTGGGTGAGCAGTTCTTC	CASSLKPRLGEQFF
TRBV18	TRBD1	TRBJ1-2	NA	TGTGCCAGCTCCCTCGGACAGGAGTATGGCTACACCTTC	CASSLGQEYGYTF
TRBV19	NA	TRBJ2-2	once	TGTGCCAGTAGTATAACGGGAGTAACCACCGGGGAGCTGTTTTTT	CASSITGVTTGELFF
TRBV6-5	NA	TRBJ2-3	NA	TGTGCCAGTCAGGGTGGGGGCGTCGGGCGGGATACGCAGTATTTT	CASQGGGVGRDTQYF
TRBV6-5	NA	TRBJ1-1	NA	TGTGCCACCGTCCGGAACAGCCAAGCTTTCTTT	CATVRNSQAFF
TRBV5-6	TRBD1	TRBJ2-3	NA	TGTGCCAGCAGCCTGGACAGGGGGCGCCGCACAGATACGCAGTATTTT	CASSLDRGRRTDTQYF
TRBV24-1	TRBD1	TRBJ1-2	once	TGTGCCACCAGTGATTTCAGGGGGTATGGCTACACCTTC	CATSDFRGYGYTF
TRBV7-9	NA	TRBJ1-5	NA	TGTGCCAGCAGCTTAGACGAGGGAGCGGGTAGCAATCAGCCCCAGCATTTT	CASSLDEGAGSNQPQHF
TRBV10-3	NA	TRBJ2-1	NA	TGTGCCATCAGTGAACCCCCGTTCAGTGAGCAGTTCTTC	CAISEPPFSEQFF
TRBV7-2	NA	TRBJ1-3	NA	TGTGCCAGCAGCCCCCGGGGCTCTGGAAACACCATATATTTT	CASSPRGSGNTIYF
TRBV30	NA	TRBJ1-6	NA	TGTGCCTGGAGTGTACAGGGTCGGTCACCCCTCCACTTT	CAWSVQGRSPLHF
TRBV27	TRBD2	TRBJ2-3	NA	TGTGCCAGCAGTCCCGGACTAGCGCGGGATACGCAGTATTTT	CASSPGLARDTQYF